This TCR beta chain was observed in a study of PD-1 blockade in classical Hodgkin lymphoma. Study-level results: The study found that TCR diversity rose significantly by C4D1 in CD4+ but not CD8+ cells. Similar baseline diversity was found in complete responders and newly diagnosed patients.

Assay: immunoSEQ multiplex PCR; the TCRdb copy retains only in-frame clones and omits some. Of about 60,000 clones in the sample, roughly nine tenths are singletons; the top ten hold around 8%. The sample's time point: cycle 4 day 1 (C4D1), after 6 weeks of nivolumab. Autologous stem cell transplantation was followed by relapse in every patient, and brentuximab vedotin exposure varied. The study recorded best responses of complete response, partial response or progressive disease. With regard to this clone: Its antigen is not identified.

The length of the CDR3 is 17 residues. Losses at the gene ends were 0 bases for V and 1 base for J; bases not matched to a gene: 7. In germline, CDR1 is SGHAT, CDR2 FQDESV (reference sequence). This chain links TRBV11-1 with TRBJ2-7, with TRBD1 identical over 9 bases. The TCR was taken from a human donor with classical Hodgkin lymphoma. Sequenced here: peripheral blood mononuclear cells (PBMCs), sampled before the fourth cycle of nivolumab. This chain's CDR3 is CASSLAYRGRQSYEQYF. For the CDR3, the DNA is TGTGCCAGCAGCTTAGCCTACAGGGGGCGACAATCCTACGAGCAGTACTTC.